A selection of T cell receptor beta chains follows, all from one sample in a study of cytomegalovirus exposure and HLA in healthy donors. Using immunoSEQ multiplex PCR, the repertoire was profiled, and TCRdb retains in-frame clones only, with some absent. This table has approximately 88,000 clones, roughly 96% appearing once. Specimen: PBMCs. These receptors all come from a woman younger than 35 in good health and CMV-seronegative. Each CDR3 is given with its conserved first and last residue. D genes are given only for firm matches. Clone size is given for some rows only: seen once, a few or many times, or a class if the clone is expanded.

NA	TRBD2	TRBV19	TRBJ2-7	TGTGCCAGTAGTAGGGACGGGGGGAACTACGAGCAGTACTTC	CASSRDGGNYEQYF
NA	NA	TRBV18	TRBJ1-6	TGTGCCAGCTCACCACCCGGCGGCGGCGGGAGTTCACCCCTCCACTTT	CASSPPGGGGSSPLHF
NA	NA	TRBV27	TRBJ2-1	TGTGCCAGCAAGGACGGGAGCTCCTACAATGAGCAGTTCTTC	CASKDGSSYNEQFF
NA	TRBD2	TRBV27	TRBJ2-7	TGTGCCAGCAGTTTAGTAGCGGGAAAATACGAGCAGTACTTC	CASSLVAGKYEQYF
NA	NA	TRBV7-9	TRBJ1-5	TGTGCCAGCGGAGGTACTTATCAGCCCCAGCATTTT	CASGGTYQPQHF
NA	TRBD1	TRBV15	TRBJ1-1	TGTGCCACCAGCAGAGCAGGGGGACCCACTGAAGCTTTCTTT	CATSRAGGPTEAFF
NA	NA	TRBV6-6	TRBJ2-5	TGTGCCAGCGGCAGGGGGGTACAAGAGACCCAGTACTTC	CASGRGVQETQYF
NA	NA	TRBV11-3	TRBJ1-2	TGTGCCAGCAGCCGAAACTTTGGAAACAGGTCTCTAAACTATGGCTACACCTTC	CASSRNFGNRSLNYGYTF
NA	NA	TRBV28	TRBJ2-1	TGTGCCAGCAGTTATCGGGGTAAGCAGTTCTTC	CASSYRGKQFF
NA	TRBD1	TRBV11-2	TRBJ1-2	TGTGCCAGCAGCTTAGGCCTAACAGGGGTTGGAGCAAACTATGGCTACACCTTC	CASSLGLTGVGANYGYTF
once	NA	TRBV5-8	TRBJ2-3	TGTGCCAGCAGCTTAAAGGACTCATATACGCAGTATTTT	CASSLKDSYTQYF
NA	NA	TRBV6-6	TRBJ2-5	TGTGCCAGCAGTTACTATTCTAGCGAGACCCAGTACTTC	CASSYYSSETQYF
NA	NA	TRBV7-2	TRBJ1-2	TGTGCCAGCAGCTTAATCGGTTCGGGGGGCGCATATGGCTACACCTTC	CASSLIGSGGAYGYTF
NA	TRBD1	TRBV5-4	TRBJ2-2	TGTGCCAGCAGCTTTGTAGGGGGCTGGACCGGGGAGCTGTTTTTT	CASSFVGGWTGELFF
NA	NA	TRBV7-9	TRBJ1-1	TGTGCCAGCAGCTTGTTAGCTTGGCCTGAAGCTTTCTTT	CASSLLAWPEAFF
few	NA	TRBV11-2	TRBJ1-5	TGTGCCAGCAGCTTAGATTCGAGTCAGCCCCAGCATTTT	CASSLDSSQPQHF
NA	NA	TRBV21-1	TRBJ1-3	TGTGCCAGAGCGCGGGACAGCTCTGGAAACACCATATATTTT	CARARDSSGNTIYF
NA	TRBD2	TRBV6-1	TRBJ2-1	TGTGCCAGCAGCCCGCTAGCGGGAGGGAGGGATGAGCAGTTCTTC	CASSPLAGGRDEQFF
once	NA	TRBV20-1	TRBJ2-5	TGCAGTGCTCTCCAAGAGACCCAGTACTTC	CSALQETQYF